The 21 T cell receptor beta chains listed next were all sequenced from one sample in a study of cytomegalovirus exposure and HLA in healthy donors. In the PCR, 60 Vbeta and 13 Jbeta primers were used. Here immunoSEQ multiplex PCR was the method, and the copy in TCRdb shows in-frame clones only, minus some. Of 100,000 or so clones in the sample, approximately 82% were seen once. The sequencing sample was made of PBMCs. Receptor source: a man aged 35-49 years in good health and CMV-seropositive.

In its sample, this clone was seen a few times. The chain employs TRBV6-4 and TRBJ2-1, with 8 bases matching TRBD2. This CDR3 is built from 16 residues. The germline V gene encodes CDR1 MRHNA and CDR2 SNTAGT. V lost 0 bases and J lost 4; bases outside the gene matches: 5. The CDR3: CASSDSAGGGYNEQFF. The CDR3 nucleotides are TGTGCCAGCAGTGACTCTGCGGGCGGGGGGTACAATGAGCAGTTCTTC.

The V gene is TRBV28, the J gene TRBJ1-5; D ambiguous. CDR1 MDHEN and CDR2 SYDVKM come from the germline V gene. This CDR3 is built from 15 residues. Between the trimmed V and J ends, which lost 5 bases and 6 bases, there was a span of 17 bases. The CDR3 loop reads CASSLPRGSVQPQHF. The CDR3 nucleotides read TGTGCCAGCAGTCTCCCCCGGGGTAGTGTTCAGCCCCAGCATTTT.

This clone was observed once. The chain couples TRBV11-3 to TRBJ1-6; 7 bases agree with TRBD1. V shed 5 bases, J shed 7 bases, and the junction held 8 bases outside the gene matches. CDR1 and CDR2 from the germline V gene are SGHNT and YENEEA. This CDR3 is built from 15 residues. The CDR3 here is CASSQSRDRNSPLHF. The CDR3 DNA reads as TGTGCCAGCAGCCAAAGCCGGGACAGAAATTCACCCCTCCACTTT. Together with reference TRBV11-3 and TRBJ1-6, the CDR3 gives the full variable domain: EAGVVQSPRYKIIEKKQPVAFWCNPISGHNTLYWYLQNLGQGPELLIRYENEEAVDDSQLPKDRFSAERLKGVDSTLKIQPAELGDSAVYLCASSQSRDRNSPLHFGNGTRLTVT.

Here the CDR3 reads CATSSGENTQYF. CDR3 nucleotides: TGTGCCACCAGTTCAGGGGAGAATACGCAGTATTTT. The chain carries TRBV15 and TRBJ2-3; a weak D match, TRBD1 (6 bases). The V and J ends lost 6 bases and 7 bases respectively, with 11 bases between them. The germline CDR1 and CDR2 sequences are LNHNV and YYDKDF (reference sequence). This CDR3 is built from 12 residues.

The chain has TRBV15 and TRBJ2-2; D might be TRBD2 (7 bases). There are 14 residues in the CDR3. Trimming shortened V by 6 bases and J by 5 bases, and 13 bases separated the two germline ends. Germline CDR1 and CDR2: LNHNV and YYDKDF (reference sequence). CDR3 protein: CATRQGGVTGELFF. The DNA of the CDR3 is TGTGCCACCAGACAGGGAGGGGTAACCGGGGAGCTGTTTTTT. Filled out from reference TRBV15 and TRBJ2-2, the complete variable domain reads DAMVIQNPRYQVTQFGKPVTLSCSQTLNHNVMYWYQQKSSQAPKLLFHYYDKDFNNEADTPDNFQSRRPNTSFCFLDIRSPGLGDTAMYLCATRQGGVTGELFFGEGSRLTVL.

V and J are TRBV29-1 and TRBJ2-7; 9 nucleotides line up with TRBD2. Trimming cost V 7 bases and J 6 bases; bases outside gene matches: 10. The CDR3 contains 13 residues. Per germline, CDR1 SQVTM and CDR2 ANQGSEA. In DNA, the CDR3 is TGCAGCGCAGCAGCTAGCGGGGTGGGCGAGCAGTACTTC. Translating gives CSAAASGVGEQYF.

The sample holds a few counts of this clone. The rearrangement links TRBV5-4 to TRBJ2-5; D unresolved. V was pared by 3 bases and J by 5 bases, with 8 bases between. Germline V gene sequence: CDR1 SGHNT, CDR2 YYREEE (reference sequence). CDR3 length: 12 amino acids. Here the CDR3 DNA reads TGTGCCAGCAGCTATTCGGGTGAGACCCAGTACTTC. It translates to CASSYSGETQYF.

The J gene is TRBJ2-7, the V gene TRBV27, with D perhaps TRBD1 (5 bases). The CDR3 has 16 residues. Germline loops: CDR1 MNHEY, CDR2 SMNVEV (reference sequence). The V gene lost 0 bases and the J gene lost 5 bases, with 17 bases spanning the gap. Here the CDR3 reads CASSLSQIRGLNEQYF. CDR3 nucleotides: TGTGCCAGCAGTTTATCCCAGATAAGGGGATTAAACGAGCAGTACTTC.

CDR3 residues: CASSLGRGSYNEQFF. The CDR3 DNA is TGTGCCAGCAGCTTAGGTCGGGGGTCCTACAATGAGCAGTTCTTC. This rearrangement joins TRBV7-9 to TRBJ2-1, with D possibly matching TRBD2 (6 bases). The CDR3 loop spans 15 amino acids. CDR1 is SEHNR, CDR2 FQNEAQ, per germline (reference sequence). Trimming shortened V by 1 base and J by 1 base, and 8 bases separated the two germline ends.

The CDR3 is CASSQEYGAGELFF. Written as DNA, the CDR3 is TGCGCCAGCAGCCAAGAATACGGAGCCGGGGAGCTGTTTTTT. The chain joins TRBV4-1 to TRBJ2-2, with D unclear. V lost 0 bases, J lost 6 bases, and 8 bases lay in between. Germline CDR1 and CDR2: MGHRA and YSYEKL. There are 14 residues in the CDR3.

To note about this clone: Its ends do not fully match the called genes, so a read error is possible. The J gene is TRBJ2-3, the V gene TRBV29-1; 11 bases are a match to TRBD1. Germline assignment: CDR1 SQVTM and CDR2 ANQGSEA. The CDR3 is made up of 13 amino acids. The CDR3 DNA sequence: TGCAGCGCTGGACAGGGGGCGGGAGATTCGCAGTATTTT. Its protein product is CSAGQGAGDSQYF.

V is TRBV7-9 and J is TRBJ2-7; 8 bases match TRBD1. Germline-derived CDR1 and CDR2 are SEHNR and FQNEAQ (reference sequence). Losses at the gene ends were 1 base for V and 2 bases for J; bases not matched to a gene: 4. This CDR3 spans 15 amino acids. CDR3 sequence (DNA): TGTGCCAGCAGCTTAGTACGGACAGGGCCCTACGAGCAGTACTTC. Translated: CASSLVRTGPYEQYF.

In DNA form, the CDR3 reads TGTGCCAGTAGTCTGGCTAGCCGATCCACCGGGGAGCTGTTTTTT. Translation gives CASSLASRSTGELFF. The rearrangement uses TRBV19 and TRBJ2-2; TRBD2 is a possible D gene (5 bases). Germline CDR1 and CDR2: LNHDA and SQIVND (reference sequence). This CDR3 spans 15 amino acids. Trimming took 5 bases from V and 4 from J, leaving 14 bases between them.

Written as DNA, the CDR3 is TGTGCCAGCAGCTTAGGTCTCGGGAGAAGCTCCTACAATGAGCAGTTCTTC. This gives the protein CASSLGLGRSSYNEQFF. The chain carries TRBV7-8 and TRBJ2-1; TRBD2 is a possible D gene (6 bases). Trimming took off 1 base at V and 0 bases at J, with 13 bases between the two ends. The germline V gene has CDR1 SGHVS and CDR2 FQNEAQ. This CDR3 has 17 residues.

This chain links TRBV2 with TRBJ1-5, with D perhaps TRBD1 (5 bases). The CDR3 has 13 amino acids. Germline CDR1 reads SNHLY; CDR2 reads FYNNEI. The V gene lost 4 bases and the J gene lost 4 bases, with 8 bases spanning the gap. CDR3 sequence: CASSGGGNQPQHF. The CDR3 DNA sequence: TGTGCCAGCAGTGGGGGGGGTAATCAGCCCCAGCATTTT.

The rearrangement joins TRBV19 to TRBJ2-1; the match to TRBD2 covers 10 bases. With 1 base clipped from V and 6 bases from J, the junction kept 9 bases outside the gene matches. This CDR3 is 17 amino acids long. Germline loops: CDR1 LNHDA, CDR2 SQIVND (reference sequence). The CDR3 coding sequence is TGTGCCAGTAGTATAGGGACTAGCGGTCTGACGAGCAATGAGCAGTTCTTC. It specifies CASSIGTSGLTSNEQFF.

CDR3 in amino acids: CASRRTGPNTEAFF. In DNA form, the CDR3 reads TGTGCCAGTAGGCGGACAGGGCCGAACACTGAAGCTTTCTTT. The gene calls are TRBV19 and TRBJ1-1, with 8 positions matching TRBD1. The CDR3 sequence is 14 residues long. The germline V gene encodes CDR1 LNHDA and CDR2 SQIVND (reference sequence). Trimming at V came to 6 bases and at J to 1 base, leaving 4 bases not matched to a gene. The whole variable domain, filled in from reference TRBV19 and TRBJ1-1, reads DGGITQSPKYLFRKEGQNVTLSCEQNLNHDAMYWYRQDPGQGLRLIYYSQIVNDFQKGDIAEGYSVSREKKESFPLTVTSAQKNPTAFYLCASRRTGPNTEAFFGQGTRLTVV.

CDR3 sequence reads: CASSQELLTDTQYF. CDR3 bases: TGTGCCAGCAGCCAAGAACTACTCACAGATACGCAGTATTTT. The gene calls are TRBV4-2 and TRBJ2-3; no definite D call. This CDR3 has 14 amino acids. Deletions cut 0 bases from V and 2 bases from J, with 6 bases between. Per germline, CDR1 LGHNA and CDR2 YNFKEQ.

CDR3 residues: CASSSTEGSYEQYF. The DNA of the CDR3 is TGTGCCAGCAGCTCCACTGAGGGCTCCTACGAGCAGTACTTC. The chain joins TRBV5-4 to TRBJ2-7; TRBD2 is a possible D gene (5 bases). The germline CDR1 and CDR2 sequences are SGHNT and YYREEE (reference sequence). There are 14 residues in the CDR3. The ends were cut back, 3 bases at V and 0 bases at J, with 10 bases in the middle.

The rearrangement joins TRBV28 to TRBJ1-6; no firm D call. The CDR3 runs 15 residues. V was cut by 6 bases and J by 8 bases, with 17 bases left in between. Germline assignment: CDR1 MDHEN and CDR2 SYDVKM. The chain's CDR3 is CASSFTDYRDSPLHF. CDR3 bases: TGTGCCAGCAGCTTCACCGACTACCGGGATTCACCCCTCCACTTT.

The sample holds a few counts of this clone. The V and J genes are TRBV2 and TRBJ1-4; TRBD1 matches at 7 bases. The trim removed 4 bases at V and 0 bases at J, leaving 8 bases unmatched. Germline V gives CDR1 SNHLY, CDR2 FYNNEI. This CDR3 has 17 residues. The CDR3: CASSVETGLATNEKLFF. In DNA form, the CDR3 reads TGTGCCAGCAGTGTGGAGACAGGGCTTGCAACTAATGAAAAACTGTTTTTT.